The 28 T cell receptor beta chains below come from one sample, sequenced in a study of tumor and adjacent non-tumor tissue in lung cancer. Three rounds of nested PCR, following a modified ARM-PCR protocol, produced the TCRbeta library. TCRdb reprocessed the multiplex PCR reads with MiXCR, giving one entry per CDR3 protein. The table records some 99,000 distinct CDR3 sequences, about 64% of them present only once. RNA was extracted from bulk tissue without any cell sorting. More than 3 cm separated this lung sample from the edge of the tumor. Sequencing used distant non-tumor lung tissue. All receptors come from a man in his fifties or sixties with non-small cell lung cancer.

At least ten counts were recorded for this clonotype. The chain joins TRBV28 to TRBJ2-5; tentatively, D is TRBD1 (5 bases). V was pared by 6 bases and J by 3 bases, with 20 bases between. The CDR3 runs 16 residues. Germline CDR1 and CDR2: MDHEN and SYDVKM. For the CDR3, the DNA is TGTGCCAGCAGCTCTAATAAGGGGTCTGGGAAAGAGACCCAGTACTTC. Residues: CASSSNKGSGKETQYF.

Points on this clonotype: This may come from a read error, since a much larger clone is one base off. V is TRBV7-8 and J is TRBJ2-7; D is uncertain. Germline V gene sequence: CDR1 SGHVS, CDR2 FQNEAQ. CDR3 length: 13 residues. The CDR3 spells CSSSPDIDYEQYF. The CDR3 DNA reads TGTTCCAGCAGCCCAGACATAGACTACGAGCAGTACTTC.

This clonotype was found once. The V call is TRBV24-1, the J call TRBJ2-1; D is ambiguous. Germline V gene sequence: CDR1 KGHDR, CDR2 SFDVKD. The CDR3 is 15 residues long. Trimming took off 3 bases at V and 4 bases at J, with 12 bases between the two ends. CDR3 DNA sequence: TGTGCCACCAGTGATACTCTTGGCAGGTACAATGAGCAGTTCTTC. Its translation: CATSDTLGRYNEQFF.

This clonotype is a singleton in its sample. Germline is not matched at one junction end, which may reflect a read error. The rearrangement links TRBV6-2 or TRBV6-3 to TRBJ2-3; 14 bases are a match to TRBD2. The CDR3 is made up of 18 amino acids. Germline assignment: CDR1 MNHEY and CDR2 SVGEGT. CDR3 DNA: TGTGCCAGTAGTTACCGACTAGCGGGAGGGCATCGACCAGATACGCAGTATTTT. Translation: CASSYRLAGGHRPDTQYF.

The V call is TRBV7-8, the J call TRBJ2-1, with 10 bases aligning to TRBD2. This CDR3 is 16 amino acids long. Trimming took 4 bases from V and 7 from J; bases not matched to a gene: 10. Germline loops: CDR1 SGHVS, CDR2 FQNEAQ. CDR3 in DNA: TGTGCCAGCAGCTCTTCCAGCGGGGGGGGCGGTAATGAGCAGTTCTTC. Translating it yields CASSSSSGGGGNEQFF.

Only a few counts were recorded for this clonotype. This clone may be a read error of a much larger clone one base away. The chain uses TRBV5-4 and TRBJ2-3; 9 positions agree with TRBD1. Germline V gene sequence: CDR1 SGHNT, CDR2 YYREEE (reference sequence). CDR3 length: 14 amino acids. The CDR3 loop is CTSSLGTGKDTQYF. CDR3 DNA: TGTACCAGCAGCTTGGGGACAGGGAAGGATACGCAGTATTTT.

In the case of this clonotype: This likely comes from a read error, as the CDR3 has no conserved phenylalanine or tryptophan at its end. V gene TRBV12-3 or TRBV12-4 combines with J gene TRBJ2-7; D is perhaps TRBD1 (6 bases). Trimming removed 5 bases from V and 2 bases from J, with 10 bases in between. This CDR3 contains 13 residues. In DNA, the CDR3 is TGTGCCAGCAGTACGGACAGAACCTACGAGCAGTACATA. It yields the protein CASSTDRTYEQYI.

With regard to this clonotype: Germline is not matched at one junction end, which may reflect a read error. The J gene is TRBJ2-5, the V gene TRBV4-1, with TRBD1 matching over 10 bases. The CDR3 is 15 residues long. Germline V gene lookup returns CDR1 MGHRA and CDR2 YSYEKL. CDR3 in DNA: TGCGCCACCAGCCGCCGACAGGGGGCAGAAGAGACCCAGTACTTC. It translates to CATSRRQGAEETQYF.

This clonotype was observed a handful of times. The CDR3 loop reads CASSLGGAVYNEQFF. The CDR3 DNA is TGCGCCAGCAGCCTCGGGGGGGCTGTCTACAATGAGCAGTTCTTC. The chain joins TRBV5-1 to TRBJ2-1; 8 positions match TRBD2. CDR1 is SGHRS, CDR2 YFSETQ, per germline. The CDR3 has 15 amino acids. J was trimmed by 3 bases and V by 4 bases; bases with no gene match: 6.

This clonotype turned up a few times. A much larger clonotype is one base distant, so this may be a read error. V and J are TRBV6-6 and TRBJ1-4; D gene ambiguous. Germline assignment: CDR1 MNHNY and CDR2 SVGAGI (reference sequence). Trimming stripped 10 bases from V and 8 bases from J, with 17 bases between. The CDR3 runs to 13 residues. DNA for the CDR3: TGTGCCAACACTGGGCCTTCGGGGGAAAAACTGTTTTTT. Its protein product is CANTGPSGEKLFF.

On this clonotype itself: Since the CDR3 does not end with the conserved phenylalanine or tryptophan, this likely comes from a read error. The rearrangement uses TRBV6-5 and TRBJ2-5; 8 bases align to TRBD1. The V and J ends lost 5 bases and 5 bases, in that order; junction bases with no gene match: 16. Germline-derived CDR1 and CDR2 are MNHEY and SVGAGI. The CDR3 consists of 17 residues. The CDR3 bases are TGTGCCAGCAGTACAACAATGAGGACAGGGTCCCAGGAGACCCAGTACGTC. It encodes CASSTTMRTGSQETQYV.

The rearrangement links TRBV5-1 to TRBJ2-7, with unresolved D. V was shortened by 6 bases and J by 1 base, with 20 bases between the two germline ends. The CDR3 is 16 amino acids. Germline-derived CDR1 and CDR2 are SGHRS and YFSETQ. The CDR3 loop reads CASNSDPSVQSYEQYF. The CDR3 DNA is TGCGCCAGCAACTCTGATCCGAGCGTGCAATCCTACGAGCAGTACTTC.

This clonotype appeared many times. In DNA, the CDR3 is TGTGCCAGCAGTTCGACAGAGAACACTGAAGCTTTCTTT. Amino acid sequence: CASSSTENTEAFF. The rearrangement links TRBV6-2 or TRBV6-3 to TRBJ1-1, with D maybe TRBD1 (5 bases). V lost 4 bases and J lost 1, with 7 bases in between. Germline V CDR1 and CDR2: MNHEY, SVGEGT. This CDR3 region has 13 residues.

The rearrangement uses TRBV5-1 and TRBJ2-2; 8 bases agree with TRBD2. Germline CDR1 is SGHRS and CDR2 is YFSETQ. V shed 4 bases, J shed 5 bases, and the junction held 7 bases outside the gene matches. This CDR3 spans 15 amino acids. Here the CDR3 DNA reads TGCGCCAGCAGCACGGGACTAGGGCTTACCGGGGAGCTGTTTTTT. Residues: CASSTGLGLTGELFF.

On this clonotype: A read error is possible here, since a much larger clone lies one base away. The CDR3 is CDSSSGAGGPGDTQYF. DNA of the CDR3: TGTGACAGCAGTTCCGGAGCGGGAGGGCCGGGAGATACGCAGTATTTT. The V gene is TRBV28, the J gene TRBJ2-3; TRBD2 aligns across 10 bases. Germline V gene data show CDR1 as MDHEN and CDR2 as SYDVKM. This CDR3 is built from 16 residues.

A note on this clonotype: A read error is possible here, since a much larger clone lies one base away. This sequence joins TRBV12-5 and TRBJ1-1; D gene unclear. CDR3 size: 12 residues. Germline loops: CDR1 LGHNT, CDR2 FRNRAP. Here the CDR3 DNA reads TGTGTTAGTGGTTTGGAAAACACTGAAGCTTTCTTT. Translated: CVSGLENTEAFF.

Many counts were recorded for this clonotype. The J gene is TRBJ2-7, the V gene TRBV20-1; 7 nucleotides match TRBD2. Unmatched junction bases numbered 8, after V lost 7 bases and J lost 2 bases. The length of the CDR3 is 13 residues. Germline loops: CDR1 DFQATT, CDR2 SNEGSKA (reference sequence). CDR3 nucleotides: TGCAGTGGGGAGGGGCAGTCACCCTACGAGCAGTACTTC. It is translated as CSGEGQSPYEQYF.

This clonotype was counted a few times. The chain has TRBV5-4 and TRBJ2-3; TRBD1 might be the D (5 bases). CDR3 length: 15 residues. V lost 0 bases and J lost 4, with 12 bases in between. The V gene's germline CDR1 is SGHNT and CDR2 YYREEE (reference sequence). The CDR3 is CASSLEGLVPDTQYF. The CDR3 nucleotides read TGTGCCAGCAGCTTGGAGGGGCTTGTCCCAGATACGCAGTATTTT.

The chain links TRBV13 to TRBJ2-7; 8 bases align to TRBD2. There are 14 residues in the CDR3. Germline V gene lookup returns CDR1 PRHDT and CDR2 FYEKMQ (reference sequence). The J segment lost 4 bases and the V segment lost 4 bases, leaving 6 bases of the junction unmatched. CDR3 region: CASSSITGGYEQYF. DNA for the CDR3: TGTGCCAGCAGCTCCATTACGGGAGGGTACGAGCAGTACTTC.

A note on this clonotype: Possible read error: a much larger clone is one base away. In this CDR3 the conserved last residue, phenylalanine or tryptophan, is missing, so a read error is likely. This CDR3 reads CASSQAVTFYNEQFS. The CDR3 DNA sequence: TGTGCCAGCAGTCAGGCAGTAACCTTCTACAATGAGCAGTTCTCC. This chain joins TRBV6-5 and TRBJ2-1, with D unresolved. Trimming took 5 bases from V and 3 from J, leaving 14 bases between them. The CDR3 covers 15 residues. In germline, CDR1 is MNHEY, CDR2 SVGAGI.

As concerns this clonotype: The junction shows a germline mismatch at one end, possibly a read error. Written as DNA, the CDR3 is TGCGCCAGCTGCCAAGAACTGTGGGACGGGATCCACAATGAGCAGTTCTTC. It yields the protein CASCQELWDGIHNEQFF. This chain links TRBV4-1 with TRBJ2-1; D possibly matches TRBD1 or TRBD2 (5 bases each). The CDR3 totals 17 residues. The germline CDR1 and CDR2 sequences are MGHRA and YSYEKL.

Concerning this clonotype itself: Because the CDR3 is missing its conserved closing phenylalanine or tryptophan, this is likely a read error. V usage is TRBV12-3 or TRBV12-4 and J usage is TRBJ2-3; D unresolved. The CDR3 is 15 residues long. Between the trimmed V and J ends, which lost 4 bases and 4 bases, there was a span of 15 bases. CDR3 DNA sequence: TGTGCCAGCAGTTCCGGTAGAAAGGTTTCAGATACGCAGTATTTG. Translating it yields CASSSGRKVSDTQYL.

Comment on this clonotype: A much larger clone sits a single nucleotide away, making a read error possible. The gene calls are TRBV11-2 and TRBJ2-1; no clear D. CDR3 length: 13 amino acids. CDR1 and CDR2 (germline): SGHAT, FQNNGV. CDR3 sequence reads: CAISLATYNEQFF. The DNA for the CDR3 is TGTGCCATCAGCTTAGCCACCTACAATGAGCAGTTCTTC.

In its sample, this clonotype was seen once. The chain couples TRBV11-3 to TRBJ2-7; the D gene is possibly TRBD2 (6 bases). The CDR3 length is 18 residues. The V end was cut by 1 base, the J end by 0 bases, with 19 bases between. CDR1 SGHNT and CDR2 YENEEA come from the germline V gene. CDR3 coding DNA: TGTGCCAGCAGCTTAGTCTGGGCGGGAAGACTGGGCTCCTACGAGCAGTACTTC. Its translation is CASSLVWAGRLGSYEQYF. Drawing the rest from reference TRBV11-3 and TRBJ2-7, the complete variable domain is EAGVVQSPRYKIIEKKQPVAFWCNPISGHNTLYWYLQNLGQGPELLIRYENEEAVDDSQLPKDRFSAERLKGVDSTLKIQPAELGDSAVYLCASSLVWAGRLGSYEQYFGPGTRLTVT.

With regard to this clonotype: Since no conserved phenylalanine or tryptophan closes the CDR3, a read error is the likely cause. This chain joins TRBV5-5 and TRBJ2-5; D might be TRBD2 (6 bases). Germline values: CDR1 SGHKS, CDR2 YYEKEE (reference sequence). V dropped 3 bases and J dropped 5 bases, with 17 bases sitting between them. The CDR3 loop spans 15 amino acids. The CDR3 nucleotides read TGTGCCAGCAGCTCCGGGACTTCTTCGGGGGAGACCCAGTACCTC. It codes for CASSSGTSSGETQYL.

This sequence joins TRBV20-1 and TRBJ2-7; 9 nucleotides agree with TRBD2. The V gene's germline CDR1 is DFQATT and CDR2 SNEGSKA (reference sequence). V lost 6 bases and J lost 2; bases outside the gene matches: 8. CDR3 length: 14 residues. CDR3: CSASSGRWAYEQYF. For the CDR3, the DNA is TGCAGTGCCAGCAGCGGGAGGTGGGCCTACGAGCAGTACTTC.

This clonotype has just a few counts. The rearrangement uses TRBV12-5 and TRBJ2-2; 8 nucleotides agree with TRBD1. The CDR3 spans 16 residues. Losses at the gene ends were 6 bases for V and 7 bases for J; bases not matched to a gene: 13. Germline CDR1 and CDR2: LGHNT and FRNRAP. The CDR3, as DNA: TGTGCTAGTGGAGGGGGGCAGGGGGCTATCGACGGGGAGCTGTTTTTT. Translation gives CASGGGQGAIDGELFF.

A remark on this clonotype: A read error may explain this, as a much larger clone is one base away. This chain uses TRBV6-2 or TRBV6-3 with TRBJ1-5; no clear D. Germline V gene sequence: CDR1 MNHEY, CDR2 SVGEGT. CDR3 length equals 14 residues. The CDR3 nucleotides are TGTGCCAGCAGTTACCGAGGGTACAATCAGCCCCACCATTTT. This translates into CASSYRGYNQPHHF.